The 11 T cell receptor beta chains in this list originate from one sample, sequenced in a study of vaccination effects on CD4 cells after COVID-19 (dated by TCRdb to between 2021 and 2024). Libraries were built with the immunoSEQ multiplex PCR assay. Here the immuneACCESS table is served through TCRdb, limited to in-frame sequences with V and J called. Missing clones are a known gap in these copies; in checked studies unresolved V genes cover under half, and the rest lacks a known reason. The sample includes tens of thousands of clones, with 65% observed a single time. 7.5% to 9.5% of the sample is in the top ten clones. These receptors' antigens are unknown. In the ViraFEST assay, PBMC were stimulated with viral peptide pools, and TCR sequencing was then used to find antigen-specific CD4+ T cell clonotypes based on their expansion. After approximately eleven days of culture, CD4+ T cells were isolated with the EasySep CD4+ T cell isolation kit. Participants received two doses of either the BNT162b2 or the mRNA-1273 mRNA SARS-CoV-2 vaccine.

Sequenced here: CD4+ T cells from PBMCs cultured with SARS-CoV-2 spike peptides, sampled after COVID-19 vaccination. Reading the label with the study, this specimen's cell subset or site is: SARS-CoV-2 spike overlapping peptide pool stimulation. The receptors come from a human donor who received a COVID-19 vaccine.

The chain recombines TRBV5-1 with TRBJ2-5, with TRBD1 matching 9 bases. Germline assignment: CDR1 SGHRS and CDR2 YFSETQ. V trimming: 2 bases; J trimming: 4 bases; junction bases outside the gene matches: 6. This CDR3 comprises 15 residues. CDR3 in amino acids: CASSLVGTGRETQYF. DNA of the CDR3: TGCGCCAGCAGCTTAGTGGGGACAGGGCGAGAGACCCAGTACTTC.

The chain combines TRBV2 with TRBJ2-3; 7 nucleotides line up with TRBD1. The CDR3 runs to 15 residues. The V gene's germline CDR1 is SNHLY and CDR2 FYNNEI. V trimming: 4 bases; J trimming: 4 bases; junction bases outside the gene matches: 8. The CDR3 coding sequence is TGTGCCAGCAGTGGAGGGGGCATAGGAGCAGATACGCAGTATTTT. Protein: CASSGGGIGADTQYF.

The chain joins TRBV6-1 to TRBJ2-1; D unclear. The V gene lost 1 base and the J gene lost 12 bases, with 7 bases spanning the gap. The CDR3 length is 11 residues. Germline loops: CDR1 MNHNS, CDR2 SASEGT. CDR3 loop: CASSEGPSQFF. The CDR3 DNA sequence: TGTGCCAGCAGTGAAGGGCCTTCGCAGTTCTTC.

The rearrangement joins TRBV30 to TRBJ1-2; D might be TRBD1 (5 bases). Germline CDR1 and CDR2: GTSNPN and SVGIG (reference sequence). V shed 3 bases and J shed 13 bases, with 15 bases lying between them. The CDR3 is 11 residues long. CDR3 residues: CAWSHYGGFTF. CDR3 in DNA: TGTGCCTGGAGCCATTACGGGGGGTTCACCTTC.

V is TRBV7-2 and J is TRBJ1-1; 8 bases match TRBD1. Germline CDR1 is SGHTA and CDR2 is FQGNSA. This CDR3 is 14 amino acids long. With V trimmed by 1 base and J by 11 bases, 9 bases remained unmatched. The CDR3 DNA reads TGTGCCAGCAGCTTAGGGCCGGCACAGGGGGGGGCTTTCTTT. It codes for CASSLGPAQGGAFF.

V usage is TRBV19 and J usage is TRBJ1-5; D may be TRBD1 (5 bases). Deletions cut 5 bases from V and 1 base from J, with 12 bases between. The length of the CDR3 is 15 residues. The V gene's germline CDR1 is LNHDA and CDR2 SQIVND (reference sequence). CDR3 region: CASSRAGVSNQPQHF. Here the CDR3 DNA reads TGTGCCAGTAGTCGCGCGGGGGTAAGCAATCAGCCCCAGCATTTT.

J is TRBJ2-1 and V is TRBV10-3; no reliable D call. Per germline, CDR1 ENHRY and CDR2 SYGVKD. Trimming removed 4 bases from V and 0 bases from J, with 10 bases in between. The CDR3 runs to 15 residues. DNA of the CDR3: TGTGCCATCAGTGTAGGAGAAGTCTCCTACAATGAGCAGTTCTTC. As protein: CAISVGEVSYNEQFF.

The V and J genes are TRBV27 and TRBJ2-7; D is possibly TRBD1 (5 bases). V dropped 1 base and J dropped 4 bases, with 11 bases sitting between them. The CDR3 runs 14 residues. Per germline, CDR1 MNHEY and CDR2 SMNVEV (reference sequence). CDR3 in DNA: TGTGCCAGCAGTTTATTACGACAGCCTTACGAGCAGTACTTC. It is translated as CASSLLRQPYEQYF.

This clone has a handful of counts. V is TRBV4-2 and J is TRBJ2-1; tentatively, D is TRBD1 or TRBD2 (5 bases each). Germline CDR1 LGHNA, CDR2 YNFKEQ. This CDR3 comprises 15 residues. V was pared by 0 bases and J by 7 bases, with 13 bases between. This CDR3 reads CASSQDVTGPNEQFF. In DNA form, the CDR3 reads TGTGCCAGCAGCCAAGATGTGACGGGACCTAATGAGCAGTTCTTC.

The CDR3, as DNA: TGTGCCAGTAGTTCCGGACGGTCCTACTCTGGAAACACCATATATTTT. Amino acids: CASSSGRSYSGNTIYF. J is TRBJ1-3 and V is TRBV19, with D unclear. The CDR3 totals 16 residues. V lost 5 bases to trimming and J lost 0 bases, with 14 bases between them. Germline lookup yields CDR1 LNHDA and CDR2 SQIVND (reference sequence).

The chain carries TRBV9 and TRBJ1-4, with D possibly TRBD1 on 6 matching bases. Trimming took 2 bases from V and 3 from J, leaving 14 bases between them. The CDR3 runs to 16 residues. Germline lookup yields CDR1 SGDLS and CDR2 YYNGEE. Here the CDR3 DNA reads TGTGCCAGCAGCGTTGCTTGGGGGGCGCCTAATGAAAAACTGTTTTTT. Amino acid sequence: CASSVAWGAPNEKLFF.